The source of this TCR beta chain is a study of T cell clonality in common variable immunodeficiency. Comment on this clone: Its antigen is currently unknown. The missing CDR3 end, 3 residues past where the read stops, is filled in from the germline J gene.

Germline assignment: CDR1 SGHVS and CDR2 FNYEAQ. This CDR3 spans 15 amino acids. Trimming removed 6 bases from V and 5 bases from J; junction bases left unmatched: 11. Study-level findings and limits: Fewer deletions and N-nucleotide insertions were reportedly seen in common variable immunodeficiency TCR beta sequences. CVID patient heterogeneity limited repertoire-clinical complication correlations.

Repertoires were generated with immunoSEQ multiplex PCR, while TCRdb's copy carries only in-frame clones and drops some. The sample yields around 21,000 clones, without any singletons. The sequencing sample was made of peripheral blood mononuclear cells. J is TRBJ1-2 and V is TRBV7-6; 8 bases line up with TRBD1. This TCR derives from a human donor with common variable immunodeficiency. CDR3 bases read: TGTGCCAGCAGTCCGACAGGGGCGGTCGGGTATGGC. Its translation: CASSPTGAVGYG. The entire CDR3 is CASSPTGAVGYGYTF.